Following are 32 T cell receptor beta chains from one sample sequenced in a study of cytomegalovirus exposure and HLA in healthy donors (dated by TCRdb to 2016 to 2017). Preparation of the library involved the immunoSEQ multiplex PCR assay. For the multiplex PCR, a mixture combining 60 forward primers for TCR Vbeta segments and 13 reverse primers for TCR Jbeta segments was used. As stored in TCRdb, this immuneACCESS dataset retains in-frame rearrangements with V and J assigned. A fraction of the clones does not appear; measured against another copy, unresolved V genes explain less than half of the discrepancy, and the remainder lacks a known reason. Within this sample are about 170,000 clones, with around 68% of them counted one time only. Jointly, the top ten make up around 3.2% of the sample. The sequenced material came from PBMCs. The receptors were sampled from a man between 35 and 55 years old in good health and CMV-seronegative.

In DNA, the CDR3 is TGTGCCAGCAGCGTACTTAGCGGGGACGGTGAGCAGTTCTTC. Residues: CASSVLSGDGEQFF. J is TRBJ2-1 and V is TRBV9, with 8 nucleotides matching TRBD2. Germline-derived CDR1 and CDR2 are SGDLS and YYNGEE. The CDR3 runs 14 residues. V dropped 1 base and J dropped 9; count of bases not matched to a gene: 6.

CDR3 sequence reads: CASSEGLAGAEQFF. CDR3 bases: TGTGCCAGCAGTGAAGGTCTAGCTGGCGCTGAGCAGTTCTTC. The genes are TRBV2 and TRBJ2-1; D perhaps matches TRBD2 (5 bases). Trimming took 1 base from V and 9 from J, leaving 13 bases between them. The CDR3 contains 14 residues. Germline V gene lookup returns CDR1 SNHLY and CDR2 FYNNEI.

This clone was counted only a few times. The chain links TRBV11-1 to TRBJ2-3; a possible D gene is TRBD1 (6 bases). Germline loops: CDR1 SGHAT, CDR2 FQDESV (reference sequence). Trimming stripped 5 bases from V and 2 bases from J, with 11 bases between. The CDR3 has 14 amino acids. CDR3 DNA: TGTGCCAGCAGCCGAAGGGGGAACACAGATACGCAGTATTTT. Translation gives CASSRRGNTDTQYF.

The chain couples TRBV5-1 to TRBJ1-3; possible D gene TRBD1, 5 bases. V lost 0 bases to trimming and J lost 0 bases, with 10 bases between them. Germline values: CDR1 SGHRS, CDR2 YFSETQ. The length of the CDR3 is 16 residues. As DNA, the CDR3 is TGCGCCAGCAGCTTGGGACAGCCGGTCTCTGGAAACACCATATATTTT. Encoded protein: CASSLGQPVSGNTIYF.

The chain has TRBV6-1 and TRBJ1-5; no definite D call. The CDR3 contains 16 residues. Germline V CDR1 and CDR2: MNHNS, SASEGT. V gave up 4 bases and J gave up 1 base, with 14 bases separating them. CDR3 in amino acids: CASSAEMTGSNQPQHF. CDR3 coding DNA: TGTGCCAGCAGTGCCGAAATGACGGGAAGCAATCAGCCCCAGCATTTT.

In this sample, this clone turned up a few times. The J gene is TRBJ2-7, the V gene TRBV28; a weak D match, TRBD1 (5 bases). The CDR3 has 13 amino acids. V lost 5 bases and J 2 bases, leaving 10 bases between the germline ends. Germline V CDR1 and CDR2: MDHEN, SYDVKM. In DNA form, the CDR3 reads TGTGCCAGCAGTCCCCCGACAGCCTACGAGCAGTACTTC. It codes for CASSPPTAYEQYF.

This clone came up once. This chain joins TRBV10-3 and TRBJ2-7, with D maybe TRBD2 (6 bases). Trimming cost V 4 bases and J 6 bases, with 19 bases left between them. The CDR3 is 15 residues long. The V gene's germline CDR1 is ENHRY and CDR2 SYGVKD. In DNA form, the CDR3 reads TGTGCCATCAGTGGATACCCTCTTCAGGGAGGCGAGCAGTACTTC. Translated: CAISGYPLQGGEQYF.

This clone was observed a few times. The chain couples TRBV4-2 to TRBJ2-1; 8 nucleotides match TRBD2. Germline V gene lookup returns CDR1 LGHNA and CDR2 YNFKEQ. The CDR3 totals 17 residues. Trimming removed 0 bases from V and 4 bases from J; junction bases left unmatched: 8. CDR3 in DNA: TGTGCCAGCAGCCAAGATCTAGCCGGGGGGGCATACAATGAGCAGTTCTTC. It codes for CASSQDLAGGAYNEQFF.

This sequence joins TRBV7-9 and TRBJ2-7, with 11 bases lining up with TRBD1. The V segment lost 5 bases and the J segment 1 base; nucleotides outside the gene matches: 4. Germline CDR1 SEHNR, CDR2 FQNEAQ (reference sequence). This CDR3 comprises 15 residues. For the CDR3, the DNA is TGTGCCAGCAGCAGGGGACAGGGGGTGTCCTACGAGCAGTACTTC. Its translation is CASSRGQGVSYEQYF.

J is TRBJ2-7 and V is TRBV27; a possible D gene is TRBD1 (6 bases). In germline, CDR1 is MNHEY, CDR2 SMNVEV (reference sequence). CDR3 length equals 14 residues. V lost 5 bases and J lost 3, with 14 bases in between. The CDR3 loop is CASSRGQFNYEQYF. CDR3 in DNA: TGTGCCAGCAGTCGTGGACAGTTTAACTACGAGCAGTACTTC.

As to this clone: At the DNA level, this CDR3 is encoded by other sequences in the same sample as well. This CDR3 reads CASSIGPGGGQPQHF. DNA for the CDR3: TGTGCCAGTAGTATCGGGCCAGGGGGCGGTCAGCCCCAGCATTTT. The chain couples TRBV19 to TRBJ1-5, with TRBD1 matching over 8 bases. V dropped 3 bases and J dropped 6; count of bases not matched to a gene: 7. The CDR3 totals 15 residues. Germline V gene sequence: CDR1 LNHDA, CDR2 SQIVND (reference sequence).

The chain is built from TRBV16 and TRBJ1-4, with D perhaps TRBD1 (5 bases). The V gene's germline CDR1 is KGHSY and CDR2 FQNENV. This CDR3 contains 16 residues. The V end lost 1 base, the J end lost 4 bases, and 13 bases lay between the germline ends. The CDR3 here is CASSQFAGRDNEKLFF. The CDR3 DNA reads as TGTGCCAGCAGCCAATTTGCGGGGCGGGATAATGAAAAACTGTTTTTT. The full variable domain, in which reference TRBV16 and TRBJ1-4 provide the parts outside the CDR3, is GEEVAQTPKHLVRGEGQKAKLYCAPIKGHSYVFWYQQVLKNEFKFLISFQNENVFDETGMPKERFSAKCLPNSPCSLEIQATKLEDSAVYFCASSQFAGRDNEKLFFGSGTQLSVL.

This clone has just one count. The V call is TRBV13, the J call TRBJ2-3, with D maybe TRBD2 (6 bases). Trimming removed 7 bases at V and 3 bases at J, with 14 bases between. The CDR3 runs to 14 residues. The V gene's germline CDR1 is PRHDT and CDR2 FYEKMQ (reference sequence). Here the CDR3 reads CASTLSLATDTQYF. The CDR3 region has the DNA TGTGCCAGCACCCTATCCCTAGCGACAGATACGCAGTATTTT.

The J gene is TRBJ1-6, the V gene TRBV4-1; 10 positions agree with TRBD1. Germline V gene lookup returns CDR1 MGHRA and CDR2 YSYEKL. J was trimmed by 7 bases and V by 7 bases; bases with no gene match: 1. There are 13 residues in the CDR3. CDR3 residues: CASKDRGNSPLHF. Here the CDR3 DNA reads TGCGCCAGCAAGGACAGGGGGAATTCACCCCTCCACTTT.

The chain recombines TRBV14 with TRBJ2-1; 13 bases match TRBD2. The V gene end was trimmed by 4 bases and the J gene end by 7 bases; junction bases not matched to a gene: 7. Germline V gene data show CDR1 as SGHDN and CDR2 as FVKESK. There are 16 residues in the CDR3. CDR3 sequence: CASSRQLAGGSNEQFF. CDR3 bases: TGTGCCAGCAGCCGCCAACTAGCGGGAGGGTCGAATGAGCAGTTCTTC.

J is TRBJ2-5 and V is TRBV5-6, with 11 bases fitting TRBD2. V gave up 5 bases and J gave up 4 bases; unmatched junction bases: 13. Germline CDR1 is SGHDT and CDR2 is YYEEEE. The CDR3 runs 17 residues. The CDR3 nucleotides are TGTGCCAGCAGTTCCGGGGTGGTAGCGGGGGGGCCAGAGACCCAGTACTTC. Translation gives CASSSGVVAGGPETQYF.

The chain couples TRBV6-6 to TRBJ1-1; D may be TRBD1 (5 bases). Germline V CDR1 and CDR2: MNHNY, SVGAGI (reference sequence). The CDR3 is 14 amino acids. V shed 5 bases and J shed 5 bases, with 15 bases lying between them. The CDR3 DNA reads TGTGCCAGCAGTGTGTTGACGGGGGAAACTGAAGCTTTCTTT. It codes for CASSVLTGETEAFF.

This clone was counted only a few times. The chain is built from TRBV5-6 and TRBJ1-1; maybe TRBD1 (5 bases). This CDR3 contains 12 residues. The V gene lost 5 bases and the J gene lost 4 bases, with 9 bases spanning the gap. Germline V gene lookup returns CDR1 SGHDT and CDR2 YYEEEE. The CDR3 sequence: CASSWGGTEAFF. In DNA, the CDR3 is TGTGCCAGCAGTTGGGGGGGCACTGAAGCTTTCTTT. The variable domain in full, with the rest retrieved from reference TRBV5-6 and TRBJ1-1, is DAGVTQSPTHLIKTRGQQVTLRCSPKSGHDTVSWYQQALGQGPQFIFQYYEEEERQRGNFPDRFSGHQFPNYSSELNVNALLLGDSALYLCASSWGGTEAFFGQGTRLTVV.

The sample holds one count of this clone. The V and J genes are TRBV18 and TRBJ2-2; TRBD1 agrees at 9 bases. Trimming removed 3 bases from V and 0 bases from J; junction bases left unmatched: 8. The length of the CDR3 is 18 residues. Germline CDR1 and CDR2: KGHSH and LQKENI. The CDR3 nucleotides are TGTGCCAGCTCACCGTACCGGGACAGGGTTTCGAACACCGGGGAGCTGTTTTTT. It yields the protein CASSPYRDRVSNTGELFF.

The rearrangement uses TRBV11-3 and TRBJ1-1; tentatively, D is TRBD1 (5 bases). The CDR3 is 14 amino acids. Germline V gives CDR1 SGHNT, CDR2 YENEEA. Trimming removed 3 bases from V and 5 bases from J, with 13 bases in between. CDR3 region: CASSLTRASTEAFF. The CDR3 region has the DNA TGTGCCAGCAGCTTGACCAGGGCGTCAACTGAAGCTTTCTTT. Full variable domain (outside the CDR3, taken from reference TRBV11-3 and TRBJ1-1): EAGVVQSPRYKIIEKKQPVAFWCNPISGHNTLYWYLQNLGQGPELLIRYENEEAVDDSQLPKDRFSAERLKGVDSTLKIQPAELGDSAVYLCASSLTRASTEAFFGQGTRLTVV.

CDR3 nucleotide sequence: TGTGCCAGCTCACCTTCCGGAGGGTTTCAGCCCCAGCATTTT. Its translation: CASSPSGGFQPQHF. The chain combines TRBV18 with TRBJ1-5; no reliable D call. Germline CDR1 KGHSH, CDR2 LQKENI. V was pared by 3 bases and J by 6 bases, with 12 bases between. The CDR3 is made up of 14 amino acids.

The chain employs TRBV6-1 and TRBJ2-5; 8 bases agree with TRBD1. The germline V gene encodes CDR1 MNHNS and CDR2 SASEGT. The CDR3 length is 16 residues. V shed 3 bases, J shed 7 bases, and the junction held 13 bases outside the gene matches. The CDR3, as DNA: TGTGCCAGCAGTGAGGCCGGGACAGGTGACCCAGGGACCCAGTACTTC. It is translated as CASSEAGTGDPGTQYF.

CDR3 protein: CSAVSSYEQYF. CDR3 DNA: TGCAGCGCTGTTAGTTCCTACGAGCAGTACTTC. The genes are TRBV29-1 and TRBJ2-7, with D hard to call. Germline CDR1 is SQVTM and CDR2 is ANQGSEA. The germline V and J ends were trimmed by 7 bases and 1 base, with 8 bases remaining between them. This CDR3 has 11 residues.

This clone was recorded once. This sequence joins TRBV30 and TRBJ2-4; D is perhaps TRBD1 (6 bases). The CDR3 sequence is 12 residues long. CDR1 is GTSNPN and CDR2 is SVGIG in the germline V gene (reference sequence). V lost 7 bases, J lost 1 base, and 8 bases lay in between. The CDR3 spells CAYREAKNIQYF. CDR3 in DNA: TGTGCCTACAGGGAGGCCAAAAACATTCAGTACTTC.

This clone showed up just a few times. The gene calls are TRBV5-4 and TRBJ1-4; D is perhaps TRBD1 (6 bases). V shed 4 bases and J shed 8 bases, with 15 bases lying between them. This CDR3 spans 14 amino acids. CDR1 and CDR2 from the germline V gene are SGHNT and YYREEE (reference sequence). CDR3 sequence reads: CASSQPGGREKLFF. DNA of the CDR3: TGTGCCAGCAGCCAGCCGGGGGGCCGGGAAAAACTGTTTTTT.

This rearrangement joins TRBV29-1 to TRBJ1-1, with D perhaps matching TRBD1 (6 bases). Germline CDR1 is SQVTM and CDR2 is ANQGSEA. CDR3 length: 12 amino acids. The CDR3 reads CGTGNGNTEAFF. The DNA for the CDR3 is TGCGGAACAGGGAATGGGAACACTGAAGCTTTCTTT. Full variable domain (remainder filled in from reference TRBV29-1 and TRBJ1-1): SAVISQKPSRDICQRGTSLTIQCQVDSQVTMMFWYRQQPGQSLTLIATANQGSEATYESGFVIDKFPISRPNLTFSTLTVSNMSPEDSSIYLCGTGNGNTEAFFGQGTRLTVV.

This clone was seen only a few times. The CDR3 loop is CASSLTRDRATRAPYEQYF. In DNA form, the CDR3 reads TGTGCCAGCTCACTCACCCGGGACAGGGCTACCCGGGCACCCTACGAGCAGTACTTC. The chain uses TRBV18 and TRBJ2-7; 9 bases line up with TRBD1. The CDR3 loop spans 19 amino acids. Trimming at V came to 4 bases and at J to 2 bases, leaving 18 bases not matched to a gene. CDR1 KGHSH and CDR2 LQKENI come from the germline V gene.

The chain uses TRBV5-1 and TRBJ2-1; 12 nucleotides agree with TRBD2. V was clipped by 0 bases and J by 8 bases; unmatched bases: 6. The CDR3 consists of 16 residues. Germline CDR1 is SGHRS and CDR2 is YFSETQ. Here the CDR3 DNA reads TGCGCCAGCAGCTTGGTTCTAGCGGGAGGGTCCGATGAGCAGTTCTTC. It encodes CASSLVLAGGSDEQFF.

The V gene is TRBV7-3, the J gene TRBJ2-2, with D possibly being TRBD1 (6 bases). Trimming pared 5 bases from V and 5 bases from J, leaving 12 bases between. Germline CDR1 reads SGHTA; CDR2 reads FQGTGA. The CDR3 spans 14 residues. CDR3 residues: CASSQSQGTGELFF. In DNA, the CDR3 is TGTGCCAGCAGCCAATCACAGGGTACCGGGGAGCTGTTTTTT.

The chain combines TRBV2 with TRBJ1-5, with 8 bases lining up with TRBD1. The CDR3 has 13 residues. The V segment lost 7 bases and the J segment 4 bases; nucleotides outside the gene matches: 3. The germline gives CDR1 SNHLY, CDR2 FYNNEI. The CDR3 is CASKGQGNQPQHF. The CDR3 DNA follows: TGTGCCAGCAAAGGACAGGGAAATCAGCCCCAGCATTTT.

This clone turned up a few times. The CDR3 is CASSGTSGARVYEQYF. CDR3 coding DNA: TGTGCCAGCAGCGGGACTAGCGGGGCCCGGGTCTACGAGCAGTACTTC. This rearrangement joins TRBV5-4 to TRBJ2-7, with TRBD2 matching over 13 bases. Germline lookup yields CDR1 SGHNT and CDR2 YYREEE (reference sequence). This CDR3 region has 16 residues. Trimming cost V 4 bases and J 3 bases; bases outside gene matches: 7.

V is TRBV10-3 and J is TRBJ1-2, with D perhaps TRBD1 (5 bases). CDR3 length equals 11 residues. With 6 bases removed from V and 6 bases from J, the gap between germline ends came to 8 bases. Germline CDR1 reads ENHRY; CDR2 reads SYGVKD. The CDR3 DNA sequence: TGTGCCATCAGCGCGGGGGATGGCTACACCTTC. It encodes CAISAGDGYTF.